The 20 T cell receptor beta chains below come from one sample, sequenced in a study of T cell changes during pregnancy in multiple sclerosis. The data were produced by immunoSEQ multiplex PCR, yet TCRdb's version contains in-frame clones alone and is incomplete. The table shows approximately 30,000 clones, with about nine tenths occurring only once. The sample here was CD4+ T cells from peripheral blood mononuclear cells, taken in the first trimester of pregnancy. These receptor sequences come from a female donor in good health, enrolled as a control in a pregnancy study.

The chain has TRBV5-1 and TRBJ2-3; a weak D match, TRBD2 (5 bases). Per germline, CDR1 SGHRS and CDR2 YFSETQ. This CDR3 is 16 amino acids long. The V gene lost 0 bases and the J gene lost 2 bases, with 13 bases spanning the gap. The CDR3 loop reads CASSLGLEAYTDTQYF. The CDR3 DNA sequence: TGCGCCAGCAGCTTGGGACTGGAGGCATACACAGATACGCAGTATTTT.

This chain connects TRBV7-9 to TRBJ1-2; a weak D match, TRBD1 (5 bases). Per germline, CDR1 SEHNR and CDR2 FQNEAQ (reference sequence). Trimming left V 1 base short and J 5 bases short, with 5 bases between. The CDR3 sequence is 12 residues long. CDR3 DNA sequence: TGTGCCAGCAGCTTAGAGGGGTATGGCTACACCTTC. It yields the protein CASSLEGYGYTF.

This clone was found once. The J gene is TRBJ1-1, the V gene TRBV5-1; 12 bases are a match to TRBD1. Trimming took 3 bases from V and 7 from J; bases not matched to a gene: 4. Germline CDR1 is SGHRS and CDR2 is YFSETQ. The CDR3 consists of 14 residues. For the CDR3, the DNA is TGCGCCAGCAGCTGGGGACAGGGGGCCGTTGAAGCTTTCTTT. Its translation is CASSWGQGAVEAFF.

The gene calls are TRBV19 and TRBJ2-2, with TRBD1 identical over 7 bases. This CDR3 contains 15 residues. Trimming cost V 4 bases and J 2 bases; bases outside gene matches: 4. Looked up from germline, CDR1 is LNHDA and CDR2 is SQIVND (reference sequence). As DNA, the CDR3 is TGTGCCAGTAGTAGGGGACAGATAAACACCGGGGAGCTGTTTTTT. It codes for CASSRGQINTGELFF.

V gene TRBV6-6 combines with J gene TRBJ2-2; the match to TRBD2 covers 8 bases. Germline CDR1 is MNHNY and CDR2 is SVGAGI (reference sequence). J lost 1 base, V lost 4 bases, and 5 bases had no gene match. This CDR3 has 16 amino acids. The CDR3 DNA sequence: TGTGCCAGCAGTTCCCTTCTAGCGGGGAACACCGGGGAGCTGTTTTTT. Encoded protein: CASSSLLAGNTGELFF.

The CDR3 reads CATSRDYPSGSNQPQHF. The CDR3 region has the DNA TGTGCCACCAGCAGAGATTACCCATCCGGGTCCAATCAGCCCCAGCATTTT. The chain combines TRBV15 with TRBJ1-5, with D uncertain. Trimming left V 0 bases short and J 3 bases short, with 15 bases between. The CDR3 has 17 residues. The germline gives CDR1 LNHNV, CDR2 YYDKDF (reference sequence).

This clone was observed a single time. V gene TRBV5-8 combines with J gene TRBJ2-1; perhaps TRBD2 as D (6 bases). Germline CDR1 reads SGHTS; CDR2 reads YDEGEE. With 4 bases removed from V and 7 bases from J, the gap between germline ends came to 15 bases. The CDR3 runs to 14 residues. The CDR3 reads CASSPQRAGNEQFF. Here the CDR3 DNA reads TGTGCCAGCAGCCCACAACGGGCGGGAAATGAGCAGTTCTTC.

This sequence joins TRBV28 and TRBJ1-5; possible D gene TRBD1, 6 bases. CDR3 length: 14 amino acids. Germline-derived CDR1 and CDR2 are MDHEN and SYDVKM. The V end was cut by 5 bases, the J end by 9 bases, with 17 bases between. This CDR3 is CASSPRQEQRPQHF. CDR3 sequence (DNA): TGTGCCAGCAGTCCGCGACAGGAGCAGCGGCCCCAGCATTTT.

The V and J genes are TRBV5-5 and TRBJ1-3; D remains unclear. V was pared by 3 bases and J by 0 bases, with 7 bases between. CDR1 and CDR2 (germline): SGHKS, YYEKEE (reference sequence). The CDR3 totals 14 residues. The CDR3 coding sequence is TGTGCCAGCAGCTCCTGGAGCTCTGGAAACACCATATATTTT. Translation: CASSSWSSGNTIYF.

The V call is TRBV21-1, the J call TRBJ2-7; TRBD2, the table's D call, lacks a check against the DNA. TRBV21-1 is listed as a pseudogene. The CDR3 spans 15 residues. The CDR3 bases are TGTGCCAGCAGCCTAGGGACTAGCGACTTCTACGAGCAGTACTTC. Translating it yields CASSLGTSDFYEQYF.

The rearrangement links TRBV6-1 to TRBJ2-5; maybe TRBD1 (5 bases). In germline, CDR1 is MNHNS, CDR2 SASEGT. V gave up 5 bases and J gave up 5 bases, with 9 bases separating them. The CDR3 runs to 12 residues. CDR3 DNA sequence: TGTGCCAGCAGTCCAGGGCTGGAGACCCAGTACTTC. This sequence encodes CASSPGLETQYF.

V is TRBV6-1 and J is TRBJ2-7; TRBD1 aligns across 8 bases. Trimming took 3 bases from V and 5 from J; bases not matched to a gene: 9. CDR1 and CDR2 (germline): MNHNS, SASEGT. CDR3 length equals 15 residues. The CDR3 loop is CASSDRWDRSNEQYF. Here the CDR3 DNA reads TGTGCCAGCAGTGATCGTTGGGACAGGAGTAACGAGCAGTACTTC.

This chain uses TRBV29-1 with TRBJ1-2, with 7 bases fitting TRBD1. V was pared by 4 bases and J by 6 bases, with 5 bases of the junction left unmatched. This CDR3 is 12 amino acids long. Germline CDR1 reads SQVTM; CDR2 reads ANQGSEA. The CDR3 nucleotides are TGCAGCGTTGGAGGACAGGAACATGGCTACACCTTC. This codes for CSVGGQEHGYTF.

This chain uses TRBV7-8 with TRBJ2-3, with a weak D call TRBD1 (5 bases). The germline gives CDR1 SGHVS, CDR2 FQNEAQ. Trimming pared 4 bases from V and 2 bases from J, leaving 10 bases between. The CDR3 is 14 amino acids. CDR3 loop: CASSSAGPTDTQYF. The CDR3 nucleotides read TGTGCCAGCAGCTCCGCAGGGCCCACAGATACGCAGTATTTT. Combining the CDR3 with reference TRBV7-8 and TRBJ2-3 gives the whole variable domain GAGVSQSPRYKVAKRGQDVALRCDPISGHVSLFWYQQALGQGPEFLTYFQNEAQLDKSGLPSDRFFAERPEGSVSTLKIQRTQQEDSAVYLCASSSAGPTDTQYFGPGTRLTVL.

The chain carries TRBV20-1 and TRBJ1-1; tentative D call: TRBD1 (5 bases). V shed 0 bases and J shed 8 bases, with 7 bases lying between them. CDR1 and CDR2 from the germline V gene are DFQATT and SNEGSKA (reference sequence). The CDR3 is 11 residues long. CDR3 nucleotide sequence: TGCAGTGCTAGAGATTACAGGGAAGCTTTCTTT. This gives the protein CSARDYREAFF.

This chain connects TRBV19 to TRBJ2-7; 10 bases map to TRBD2. The CDR3 consists of 16 residues. After removal of 3 bases from V and 2 bases from J, the junction contained 7 bases not matched to a gene. Germline CDR1 LNHDA, CDR2 SQIVND (reference sequence). Here the CDR3 DNA reads TGTGCCAGTAGTATCGATCTAGCGGGAGAAACCTACGAGCAGTACTTC. It is translated as CASSIDLAGETYEQYF.

The chain carries TRBV11-3 and TRBJ2-1; 8 positions match TRBD2. Germline V gene data show CDR1 as SGHNT and CDR2 as YENEEA. V was clipped by 6 bases and J by 5 bases; unmatched bases: 9. This CDR3 spans 15 amino acids. DNA of the CDR3: TGTGCCAGCAGTCGGCGACTAGCGCCAAACAATGAGCAGTTCTTC. This sequence encodes CASSRRLAPNNEQFF.

This sequence joins TRBV30 and TRBJ2-5; unclear D gene. Germline V gene sequence: CDR1 GTSNPN, CDR2 SVGIG (reference sequence). The V gene lost 2 bases and the J gene lost 0 bases, with 4 bases spanning the gap. CDR3 size: 12 residues. CDR3 amino acids: CAWSTNQETQYF. The CDR3 coding sequence is TGTGCCTGGAGTACAAACCAAGAGACCCAGTACTTC.

With regard to this clone: Other DNA sequences in this specimen translate into the identical CDR3. This chain links TRBV6-5 with TRBJ2-2; 11 positions match TRBD1. V lost 4 bases, J lost 7 bases, and 8 bases stayed unmatched. This CDR3 comprises 16 residues. Per the germline V gene, CDR1 is MNHEY and CDR2 is SVGAGI. CDR3 DNA sequence: TGTGCCAGCAGTTCTGGACAGGGGGCTCAGATCGGGGAGCTGTTTTTT. Its translation is CASSSGQGAQIGELFF.

The chain employs TRBV6-5 and TRBJ1-1; D uncertain. The CDR3 consists of 14 residues. V was cut by 1 base and J by 10 bases, with 16 bases left in between. Germline V gene lookup returns CDR1 MNHEY and CDR2 SVGAGI. This chain's CDR3 is CASSYWEGPVGAFF. CDR3 nucleotide sequence: TGTGCCAGCAGTTACTGGGAGGGTCCGGTGGGAGCTTTCTTT.